One and the same sample provided the 23 T cell receptor beta chains below, sequenced in a study of CD8 T cells in ankylosing spondylitis (dated by TCRdb to the late 2010s). The library was built by means of 5' RACE. The sequencer listed for this sample is Illumina HiSeq 2500. TCRdb applied fastp at Q25 and MiXCR to the public reads, then kept only in-frame beta chains. Rows are combined by CDR3 protein, so each entry shows the most common genes and DNA. The sample includes tens of thousands of distinct CDR3 sequences, with approximately 8% observed a single time. The top ten constitute over 7% of the sample. The source material was blood, either unsorted or a sorted T cell fraction (not recorded which). Receptor source: a female donor with ankylosing spondylitis or in good health (not recorded which).

Ten or more counts support this clonotype. The chain is built from TRBV6-1 and TRBJ2-7; 9 nucleotides align to TRBD1. CDR3 length: 16 residues. The J segment lost 2 bases and the V segment lost 7 bases, leaving 12 bases of the junction unmatched. Germline V gene lookup returns CDR1 MNHNS and CDR2 SASEGT. CDR3 bases: TGTGCCAGCACCAGCCCCGCCGGACAGGGGACCTACGAGCAGTACTTC. It codes for CASTSPAGQGTYEQYF.

In its sample, this clonotype was seen many times. V usage is TRBV5-1 and J usage is TRBJ1-6, with D possibly matching TRBD1 (5 bases). Per the germline V gene, CDR1 is SGHRS and CDR2 is YFSETQ. Trimming cost V 4 bases and J 10 bases, with 18 bases left between them. The CDR3 has 15 residues. This CDR3 reads CASSSAPQGGSPLHF. In nucleotides, the CDR3 is TGCGCCAGCAGCAGCGCCCCGCAGGGCGGATCACCCCTCCACTTT.

The chain is built from TRBV11-2 and TRBJ2-1; 11 nucleotides line up with TRBD2. The CDR3 sequence is 19 residues long. V shed 3 bases and J 3 bases; nucleotides not matched to a gene: 13. CDR1 is SGHAT and CDR2 is FQNNGV in the germline V gene. The CDR3 here is CASSFLIKVGLAVYNEQFF. The CDR3 DNA reads TGTGCCAGCAGCTTCCTCATCAAGGTGGGACTAGCGGTCTACAATGAGCAGTTCTTC.

This clonotype was found many times. The V gene is TRBV20-1, the J gene TRBJ2-7, with a possible D match to TRBD2 (5 bases). This CDR3 has 11 residues. The germline CDR1 and CDR2 sequences are DFQATT and SNEGSKA (reference sequence). V was shortened by 4 bases and J by 5 bases, with 9 bases between the two germline ends. CDR3 sequence: CSAIATNEQYV. CDR3 nucleotides: TGCAGTGCTATAGCGACAAACGAGCAGTACGTC.

This clonotype has a count of ten or more. In DNA form, the CDR3 reads TGTGCCAGCAGTTTTAGGGGGGATAAAGGGGGCCACGGCACAGATACGCAGTATTTT. This translates into CASSFRGDKGGHGTDTQYF. The genes are TRBV27 and TRBJ2-3, with D tentatively TRBD1 (7 bases). The CDR3 is made up of 19 amino acids. V shed 3 bases and J shed 1 base, with 23 bases lying between them. Germline loops: CDR1 MNHEY, CDR2 SMNVEV (reference sequence).

This clonotype was observed many times. The V and J genes are TRBV5-1 and TRBJ1-1; the D is unclear. Trimming took 2 bases from V and 0 from J, leaving 8 bases between them. The CDR3 spans 14 residues. Germline CDR1 and CDR2: SGHRS and YFSETQ. The CDR3 loop is CASSLVLMNTEAFF. The CDR3 nucleotides read TGCGCCAGCAGCTTAGTCCTCATGAACACTGAAGCTTTCTTT.

This sequence joins TRBV12-2 and TRBJ1-1. TRBV12-2 has pseudogene status. The CDR3 has 19 amino acids. The DNA for the CDR3 is TGTGCAAGTCGCTTAGTACCCAACCCTTTCGGAAGTGGAGGGACTGAAGCTTTCTTT. It is translated as CASRLVPNPFGSGGTEAFF.

This clonotype was observed many times. Germline and junction disagree at one end, which may indicate a read error. The rearrangement links TRBV7-4 to TRBJ1-2, with D uncertain. The length of the CDR3 is 8 residues. CDR1 is SGHVT and CDR2 is SQSDAQ in the germline V gene. CDR3 sequence: CASSFAFF. The DNA of the CDR3 is TGTGCCAGCAGCTTCGCCTTTTTC.

This clonotype was seen at least ten times. This chain links TRBV11-2 with TRBJ1-1, with D possibly TRBD1 on 5 matching bases. With 0 bases removed from V and 8 bases from J, the gap between germline ends came to 10 bases. The germline V gene has CDR1 SGHAT and CDR2 FQNNGV. CDR3 length equals 13 residues. The chain's CDR3 is CASSLDWAGEAFF. The CDR3 nucleotides are TGTGCCAGCAGCTTAGATTGGGCAGGGGAAGCTTTCTTT.

This clonotype showed up many times. The chain uses TRBV20-1 and TRBJ1-6; 9 nucleotides agree with TRBD1. CDR1 DFQATT and CDR2 SNEGSKA come from the germline V gene (reference sequence). With 1 base clipped from V and 7 bases from J, the junction kept 8 bases outside the gene matches. The CDR3 is 16 amino acids. CDR3 sequence: CSARVTGTGQNSPLHF. CDR3 coding DNA: TGCAGTGCTAGAGTTACCGGGACAGGGCAAAATTCACCCCTCCACTTT.

This clonotype has at least ten counts. The chain combines TRBV27 with TRBJ2-7; D is unclear. Germline-derived CDR1 and CDR2 are MNHEY and SMNVEV (reference sequence). This CDR3 contains 13 residues. Trimming pared 2 bases from V and 3 bases from J, leaving 8 bases between. The CDR3 sequence is CASSLTRNYEQYF. The DNA for the CDR3 is TGTGCCAGCAGTTTAACCAGGAACTACGAGCAGTACTTC.

This clonotype was detected ten times or more. The V and J genes are TRBV5-1 and TRBJ2-1; 8 positions agree with TRBD2. The V gene end was trimmed by 0 bases and the J gene end by 8 bases; junction bases not matched to a gene: 7. The CDR3 has 15 amino acids. Per germline, CDR1 SGHRS and CDR2 YFSETQ. CDR3 protein: CASSLGTGGRDEQFF. In nucleotides, the CDR3 is TGCGCCAGCAGCTTGGGCACGGGGGGGCGTGATGAGCAGTTCTTC.

At least ten counts were recorded for this clonotype. This chain connects TRBV15 to TRBJ1-5; D uncertain. Germline V gene data show CDR1 as LNHNV and CDR2 as YYDKDF (reference sequence). The CDR3 is 16 amino acids. V was pared by 0 bases and J by 3 bases, with 12 bases between. CDR3 in amino acids: CATSRDPEPYNQPQHF. The CDR3 nucleotides are TGTGCCACCAGCAGAGATCCGGAACCGTACAATCAGCCCCAGCATTTT. The full variable domain, in which reference TRBV15 and TRBJ1-5 provide the parts outside the CDR3, is DAMVIQNPRYQVTQFGKPVTLSCSQTLNHNVMYWYQQKSSQAPKLLFHYYDKDFNNEADTPDNFQSRRPNTSFCFLDIRSPGLGDTAMYLCATSRDPEPYNQPQHFGDGTRLSIL.

This clonotype was seen ten or more times. The gene calls are TRBV19 and TRBJ1-1; D not resolved. Deletions cut 6 bases from V and 1 base from J, with 15 bases between. This CDR3 comprises 15 residues. Germline assignment: CDR1 LNHDA and CDR2 SQIVND (reference sequence). The CDR3 DNA reads TGTGCCAGTAGGGCCCGGTTTGCGGCGAACACTGAAGCTTTCTTT. Its translation is CASRARFAANTEAFF.

In this sample, this clonotype turned up many times. In DNA form, the CDR3 reads TGTGCCAGCAGCTCAACAAGGACAGGGCTTGAAGCTTTCTTT. Translating gives CASSSTRTGLEAFF. This rearrangement joins TRBV6-2 or TRBV6-3 to TRBJ1-1; 8 bases agree with TRBD1. The CDR3 loop spans 14 amino acids. Losses at the gene ends were 6 bases for V and 7 bases for J; bases not matched to a gene: 10. In germline, CDR1 is MNHEY, CDR2 SVGEGT.

The chain recombines TRBV18 with TRBJ2-1; 12 bases fit TRBD2. The CDR3 sequence is 17 residues long. Germline V gene lookup returns CDR1 KGHSH and CDR2 LQKENI. V lost 2 bases and J lost 4; bases outside the gene matches: 6. Written as DNA, the CDR3 is TGTGCCAGCTCACCAAGAGGACTAGCGGGGTATTACAATGAGCAGTTCTTC. Residues: CASSPRGLAGYYNEQFF. The whole variable domain, remainder taken from reference TRBV18 and TRBJ2-1, is NAGVMQNPRHLVRRRGQEARLRCSPMKGHSHVYWYRQLPEEGLKFMVYLQKENIIDESGMPKERFSAEFPKEGPSILRIQQVVRGDSAAYFCASSPRGLAGYYNEQFFGPGTRLTVL.

The V and J genes are TRBV5-6 and TRBJ2-3; 7 bases match TRBD1. V shed 0 bases, J shed 6 bases, and the junction held 10 bases outside the gene matches. Germline V gene sequence: CDR1 SGHDT, CDR2 YYEEEE. The CDR3 consists of 16 residues. The CDR3 region is CASSLEGRQGMDTQYF. CDR3 nucleotides: TGTGCCAGCAGCTTGGAGGGACGACAGGGTATGGATACGCAGTATTTT. The variable domain in full, with the rest retrieved from reference TRBV5-6 and TRBJ2-3, is DAGVTQSPTHLIKTRGQQVTLRCSPKSGHDTVSWYQQALGQGPQFIFQYYEEEERQRGNFPDRFSGHQFPNYSSELNVNALLLGDSALYLCASSLEGRQGMDTQYFGPGTRLTVL.

This clonotype was found many times. The CDR3 coding sequence is TGCGCCAGCAGGCCCCCGGGACAGGGTCACTATGGCTACACCTTC. Translating it yields CASRPPGQGHYGYTF. The chain uses TRBV4-1 and TRBJ1-2, with TRBD1 matching over 9 bases. This CDR3 is built from 15 residues. V dropped 6 bases and J dropped 3; count of bases not matched to a gene: 8. The germline V gene encodes CDR1 MGHRA and CDR2 YSYEKL.

This clonotype was counted many times. This chain links TRBV29-1 with TRBJ2-5; possible D gene TRBD1, 5 bases. The length of the CDR3 is 13 residues. From germline, CDR1 is SQVTM and CDR2 ANQGSEA. The V and J ends lost 3 bases and 2 bases respectively, with 10 bases between them. As DNA, the CDR3 is TGCAGCGTTGACTCAGGGTTTCAAGAGACCCAGTACTTC. It is translated as CSVDSGFQETQYF. Complete variable domain (other parts from reference TRBV29-1 and TRBJ2-5): SAVISQKPSRDICQRGTSLTIQCQVDSQVTMMFWYRQQPGQSLTLIATANQGSEATYESGFVIDKFPISRPNLTFSTLTVSNMSPEDSSIYLCSVDSGFQETQYFGPGTRLLVL.

This clonotype was recorded many times. The chain is built from TRBV12-3 or TRBV12-4 and TRBJ2-7; 14 nucleotides agree with TRBD2. V was pared by 5 bases and J by 6 bases, with 9 bases of the junction left unmatched. CDR3 length: 16 amino acids. CDR3 DNA sequence: TGTGCCAGCAGTGCCCGGACTAGCGGGGGGATCGCCGAGCAGTACTTC. Residues: CASSARTSGGIAEQYF.

This clonotype came up many times. This chain joins TRBV29-1 and TRBJ2-1; perhaps TRBD1 as D (5 bases). Germline-derived CDR1 and CDR2 are SQVTM and ANQGSEA. V lost 7 bases to trimming and J lost 5 bases, with 18 bases between them. CDR3 length: 14 amino acids. The CDR3 protein is CSASQYRSNNEQFF. The CDR3 nucleotides read TGCAGCGCCTCACAATACAGGTCCAACAATGAGCAGTTCTTC.

This clonotype has ten or more counts. A junction boundary mismatches the germline segment, possibly from a read error. V is TRBV5-1 and J is TRBJ1-1; D not certain. CDR1 is SGHRS, CDR2 YFSETQ, per germline. The CDR3 sequence is 14 residues long. CDR3 in DNA: TGCGCCAGCAGCTTCGGACCGGGGAACCCTGAAGCTTTCTTT. Amino acid sequence: CASSFGPGNPEAFF.

J is TRBJ2-1 and V is TRBV12-3 or TRBV12-4; a weak D match, TRBD1 (6 bases). V was trimmed by 3 bases and J by 4 bases, leaving 10 bases between them. CDR3 length: 14 amino acids. The chain's CDR3 is CASSFGGDYNEQFF. The CDR3 region has the DNA TGTGCCAGCAGTTTTGGGGGCGATTACAATGAGCAGTTCTTC.